This is a list of T cell receptor beta chains from one sample in a study of response to subunit inactivated influenza vaccine. Using its own MiXCR run on the RT-PCR reads, TCRdb lists one record per CDR3 protein. The sample records 500,000 to 600,000 distinct CDR3 sequences, approximately 17% being singletons. The specimen comprised CD4+ T cells sorted from PBMCs, sampled around 25 months after vaccination. The receptors here all came from a man aged 50-75 years who received an inactivated influenza vaccine. Each CDR3 is given with its conserved first and last residue. The D gene is left open where the match is weak. For some rows the clone size is stated as once, few or many, or as a class when expanded; others skip it.

TRBJ1-3,TRBV5-5,few,.,CASSPNPGRDSGNTIYF,TGTGCCAGCAGCCCCAACCCAGGACGGGATTCTGGAAACACCATATATTTT
TRBJ2-1,TRBV5-1,.,TRBD2,CASSAGLAGVEQFF,TGCGCCAGCAGCGCGGGACTAGCGGGAGTTGAGCAGTTCTTC
TRBJ1-4,TRBV4-3,.,.,CASSQRGATNEKLFF,TGCGCCAGCAGCCAACGGGGTGCAACTAATGAAAAACTGTTTTTT
TRBJ2-5,TRBV3-1,many,TRBD2,CASSRTTGTSVQETQYF,TGTGCCAGCAGCCGAACAACCGGGACTAGCGTACAAGAGACCCAGTACTTC
TRBJ2-7,TRBV7-2,few,TRBD1,CASSLAPRQGHEQYF,TGTGCCAGCAGCTTAGCGCCGAGACAGGGGCACGAGCAGTACTTC
TRBJ1-2,TRBV29-1,.,.,CSVDWGRSGYTF,TGCAGCGTTGACTGGGGTCGCAGTGGCTACACCTTC
TRBJ2-7,TRBV28,.,.,CASSLSQESYEQYF,TGTGCCAGCAGTTTATCACAGGAATCCTACGAGCAGTACTTC
TRBJ2-5,TRBV28,few,.,CANQAGQSETQYF,TGTGCCAACCAAGCGGGACAATCAGAGACCCAGTACTTC
TRBJ2-1,TRBV5-1,many,TRBD2,CASSLELAVNEQFF,TGCGCCAGCAGCTTGGAACTAGCGGTAAATGAGCAGTTCTTC
TRBJ2-5,TRBV20-1,.,.,CSASTTMSARGGETQYF,TGCAGTGCTAGCACCACCATGAGCGCGAGGGGCGGAGAGACCCAGTACTTC
TRBJ2-5,TRBV24-1,.,.,CATSAPDSQETQYF,TGTGCCACCAGTGCCCCGGACAGCCAAGAGACCCAGTACTTC
TRBJ2-2,TRBV4-2,.,.,CASSRRTGQNTGELFF,TGTGCCAGCAGCCGCAGGACTGGGCAGAACACCGGGGAGCTGTTTTTT
TRBJ1-1,TRBV12-3/TRBV12-4,many,TRBD1,CASSTTGVPEAFF,TGTGCCAGCAGTACCACAGGGGTACCTGAAGCTTTCTTT
TRBJ2-3,TRBV10-1,few,.,CASSEWQSTDTQYF,TGCGCCAGCAGTGAATGGCAGAGCACAGATACGCAGTATTTT
TRBJ2-1,TRBV11-3,once,TRBD2,CASSFSSGGRNVQFF,TGTGCCAGCAGCTTTTCTAGCGGGGGTCGCAATGTGCAGTTCTTC
TRBJ2-3,TRBV27,.,.,CASSFLVGLASGSDTQYF,TGTGCCAGCAGTTTCTTGGTCGGGCTAGCCTCAGGTTCAGATACGCAGTATTTT
TRBJ2-1,TRBV20-1,few,TRBD2,CSANGLAGGPGHEQFF,TGCAGTGCCAATGGACTAGCGGGAGGGCCTGGACATGAGCAGTTCTTC
TRBJ2-3,TRBV5-1,.,.,CASSFGASGRDTQYF,TGCGCCAGCAGCTTCGGAGCGTCGGGGAGAGATACGCAGTATTTT
TRBJ1-5,TRBV24-1,.,TRBD1,CATSDRGDRDSNQPQHF,TGTGCCACCAGTGATCGAGGGGACAGGGATAGCAATCAGCCCCAGCATTTT
TRBJ2-3,TRBV20-1,.,TRBD2,CSANALGLASTDTQYF,TGCAGTGCCAATGCACTCGGACTAGCGAGCACAGATACGCAGTATTTT
TRBJ1-6,TRBV4-1,.,.,CASSLRQTNSPLHF,TGCGCCAGCAGCCTTCGACAGACTAATTCACCCCTCCACTTT
TRBJ2-3,TRBV7-2,few,.,CASSIRDPDTQYF,TGTGCCAGCAGCATCAGGGATCCAGATACGCAGTATTTT
TRBJ2-5,TRBV27,.,TRBD1,CASSSRQGRGETQYF,TGTGCCAGCAGTTCGCGACAGGGTCGGGGAGAGACCCAGTACTTC
TRBJ2-1,TRBV6-1,many,.,CASSPAGTYNEQFF,TGTGCCAGCAGTCCAGCAGGGACCTACAATGAGCAGTTCTTC
TRBJ2-3,TRBV7-2,few,.,CASSFRRDPSTDTQYF,TGTGCCAGCAGCTTTCGCCGCGACCCTAGCACAGATACGCAGTATTTT
TRBJ1-4,TRBV6-2/TRBV6-3,few,.,CASSSEMFTTNEKLFF,TGTGCCAGCAGTTCGGAAATGTTTACAACTAATGAAAAACTGTTTTTT
TRBJ2-3,TRBV12-3/TRBV12-4,.,TRBD2,CASSFGTSLYPTDTQYF,TGTGCCAGCAGTTTCGGGACTAGCCTGTACCCCACAGATACGCAGTATTTT
TRBJ1-2,TRBV21-1,few,.,CASSKVWTLKPNYGYTF,TGTGCCAGCAGCAAAGTCTGGACACTAAAGCCTAACTATGGCTACACCTTC
TRBJ2-3,TRBV10-3,.,.,CAISVADTQYF,TGTGCCATCAGTGTGGCAGATACGCAGTATTTT
TRBJ2-5,TRBV18,few,.,CASSPPSAGTQETQYF,TGTGCCAGCTCACCACCGTCTGCAGGTACCCAAGAGACCCAGTACTTC
TRBJ1-2,TRBV6-5,few,.,CASNFRGESNYGYTF,TGTGCCAGCAATTTTCGGGGGGAATCTAACTATGGCTACACCTTC
TRBJ2-7,TRBV6-2/TRBV6-3,.,.,CASSYNFGTYLTYEQYF,TGTGCCAGCAGTTACAACTTCGGTACCTATCTGACCTACGAGCAGTACTTC
TRBJ2-2,TRBV6-1,few,TRBD1,CASSLDRGRTGELFF,TGTGCCAGCAGTCTTGACAGGGGGCGCACCGGGGAGCTGTTTTTT
TRBJ2-3,TRBV5-6,few,.,CASSRRQRATQYF,TGTGCCAGCAGCCGCCGACAACGAGCTACGCAGTATTTT
TRBJ2-5,TRBV29-1,.,.,CSVVAGSSTRYF,TGCAGCGTTGTTGCCGGATCTTCGACCCGGTACTTC
TRBJ1-2,TRBV19,.,TRBD1,CASSIRTGFNYGYTF,TGTGCCAGTAGTATCCGGACAGGGTTTAACTATGGCTACACCTTC
TRBJ2-1,TRBV12-3/TRBV12-4,many,TRBD2,CASSLSSGRLNEQFF,TGTGCCAGCAGTTTATCTAGCGGGAGGTTAAATGAGCAGTTCTTC
TRBJ2-7,TRBV20-1,few,TRBD1,CSARTRDRYSYEQYF,TGCAGTGCTAGGACCCGGGACAGATACTCCTACGAGCAGTACTTC
TRBJ1-1,TRBV13,many,.,CATGLGGVATEAFF,TGTGCCACTGGTCTCGGGGGGGTGGCCACTGAAGCTTTCTTT
TRBJ1-2,TRBV14,many,.,CASSQDRLYYGYTF,TGTGCCAGCAGCCAAGACAGGTTATACTATGGCTACACCTTC
TRBJ2-5,TRBV3-1,few,.,CASSQVMAKGETQYF,TGTGCCAGCAGCCAAGTAATGGCCAAAGGAGAGACCCAGTACTTC
TRBJ2-1,TRBV7-6,.,.,CASSLTSRLFGEQFF,TGTGCCAGCAGCTTAACTAGCAGGTTGTTTGGTGAGCAGTTCTTC
TRBJ2-7,TRBV3-1,many,TRBD2,CASSRDWGASGGYEQYF,TGTGCCAGCAGCCGGGATTGGGGGGCTAGCGGGGGCTACGAGCAGTACTTC
TRBJ2-2,TRBV12-3/TRBV12-4,.,TRBD1,CASSLTGKNGELFF,TGTGCCAGCAGTTTGACAGGGAAAAACGGGGAGCTGTTTTTT
TRBJ2-3,TRBV20-1,.,TRBD2,CSELGLAGGTDTQYF,TGCAGTGAATTGGGGCTAGCGGGGGGCACAGATACGCAGTATTTT
TRBJ2-3,TRBV27,.,.,CASSPFWYSTDTQYF,TGTGCCAGCAGTCCCTTTTGGTATAGCACAGATACGCAGTATTTT
TRBJ2-5,TRBV6-1,few,TRBD2,CASSHTSGPETQYF,TGTGCCAGCAGTCATACTAGCGGGCCAGAGACCCAGTACTTC
TRBJ2-4,TRBV5-1,.,.,CASSHVGTALAKNIQYF,TGCGCCAGCAGCCATGTCGGGACGGCCCTAGCCAAAAACATTCAGTACTTC
TRBJ1-2,TRBV7-2,few,.,CASTPRRTAVYGYTF,TGTGCCAGCACCCCTAGACGGACAGCGGTCTATGGCTACACCTTC
TRBJ2-2,TRBV10-3,.,.,CASTLDRNTGELFF,TGTGCCAGTACCTTAGACAGGAACACCGGGGAGCTGTTTTTT
TRBJ2-7,TRBV29-1,few,.,CSVEPRGSSEQYF,TGCAGCGTTGAACCCAGGGGATCCTCCGAGCAGTACTTC
TRBJ2-3,TRBV28,few,.,CASSSPTTRFGTDTQYF,TGTGCCAGTTCCTCGCCGACTACTAGGTTTGGCACAGATACGCAGTATTTT
TRBJ1-4,TRBV15,.,.,CATSRELTNEKLFF,TGTGCCACCAGCAGGGAGTTGACTAATGAAAAACTGTTTTTT
TRBJ2-7,TRBV12-3/TRBV12-4,.,.,CASSWDTGYEQYF,TGTGCCAGCAGCTGGGACACCGGATACGAGCAGTACTTC
TRBJ1-5,TRBV7-6,.,.,CASSLEARGAGQPQHF,TGTGCCAGCAGCTTAGAGGCTAGGGGGGCCGGTCAGCCCCAGCATTTT
TRBJ2-1,TRBV10-3,few,.,CATQSNEQFF,TGTGCCACCCAAAGCAATGAGCAGTTCTTC
TRBJ2-1,TRBV2,.,.,CASGPTRSYNEQFF,TGTGCCAGCGGGCCGACTCGCTCCTACAATGAGCAGTTCTTC
TRBJ1-3,TRBV5-6,.,.,CASSLWWTGNTIYF,TGTGCCAGCAGCTTGTGGTGGACTGGAAACACCATATATTTT
TRBJ2-1,TRBV29-1,few,.,CSQTIYNEQFF,TGCAGCCAGACCATTTACAATGAGCAGTTCTTC